This TCR beta chain was observed in a study of T cells in Graves' hyperthyroidism and ophthalmopathy. Diagnosis rested on symptoms, serum thyroxine and TRAb, thyroid ultrasound, and orbital computed tomography. V lost 6 bases and J lost 0; bases outside the gene matches: 5. CDR1 and CDR2 (germline): MNHEY, SMNVEV (reference sequence). The CDR3 covers 16 residues. Authors of the study amplified TCR beta CDR3 regions from RNA transcripts. TCR CDR3 underwent first-round RT-PCR with the HTBI primer set. TCRdb independently ran MiXCR on the multiplex PCR reads; one entry per CDR3 protein. The table lists fewer than 500,000 distinct CDR3 sequences, 13% of them singletons. This clonotype has ten or more counts.

The chain employs TRBV27 and TRBJ2-1; 10 bases agree with TRBD2. The receptor was isolated from a man aged 25-45 years with Graves' hyperthyroidism that later progressed to Graves' ophthalmopathy. Sequenced: blood. CDR3 in amino acids: CASRTSSGSSYNEQFF. DNA of the CDR3: TGTGCCAGCAGGACTTCTAGCGGGAGCTCCTACAATGAGCAGTTCTTC.